Below, one T cell receptor (beta chain) is given with its context. Distinct nucleotide sequences in the sample also encode this CDR3. This CDR3 has 15 amino acids. Germline V lookup: CDR1 KGHSH, CDR2 LQKENI. The V and J ends lost 5 bases and 2 bases, in that order; junction bases with no gene match: 4. This entry comes from a study of cytomegalovirus exposure and HLA in healthy donors. 60 Vbeta and 13 Jbeta primers were used in PCR. Profiling relied on immunoSEQ multiplex PCR, and the TCRdb table lists in-frame clones only, not all of them. Of about 120,000 clones in the sample, over 60% are singletons; the top ten hold 3% to 4%.

This receptor was taken from a woman in her 30s in good health and CMV-seropositive. The material sequenced was PBMCs. The V call is TRBV18, the J call TRBJ1-1; 11 nucleotides line up with TRBD1. The CDR3 nucleotides read TGTGCCAGCTCAACAGGACAGGGGGCAAACACTGAAGCTTTCTTT. Encoded protein: CASSTGQGANTEAFF.